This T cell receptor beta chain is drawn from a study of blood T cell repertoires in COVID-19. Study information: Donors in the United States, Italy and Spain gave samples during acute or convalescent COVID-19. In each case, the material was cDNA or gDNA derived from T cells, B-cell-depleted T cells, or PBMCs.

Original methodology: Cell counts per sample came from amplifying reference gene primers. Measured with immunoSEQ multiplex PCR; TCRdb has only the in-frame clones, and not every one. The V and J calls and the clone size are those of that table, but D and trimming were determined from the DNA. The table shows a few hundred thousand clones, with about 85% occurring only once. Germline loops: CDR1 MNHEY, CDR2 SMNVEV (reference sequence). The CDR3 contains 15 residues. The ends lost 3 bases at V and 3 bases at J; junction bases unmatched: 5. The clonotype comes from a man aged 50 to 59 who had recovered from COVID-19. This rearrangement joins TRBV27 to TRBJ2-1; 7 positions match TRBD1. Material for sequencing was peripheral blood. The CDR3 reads CASSFTGQSYNEQFF. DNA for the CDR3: TGTGCCAGCAGTTTTACGGGACAGAGCTACAATGAGCAGTTCTTC.